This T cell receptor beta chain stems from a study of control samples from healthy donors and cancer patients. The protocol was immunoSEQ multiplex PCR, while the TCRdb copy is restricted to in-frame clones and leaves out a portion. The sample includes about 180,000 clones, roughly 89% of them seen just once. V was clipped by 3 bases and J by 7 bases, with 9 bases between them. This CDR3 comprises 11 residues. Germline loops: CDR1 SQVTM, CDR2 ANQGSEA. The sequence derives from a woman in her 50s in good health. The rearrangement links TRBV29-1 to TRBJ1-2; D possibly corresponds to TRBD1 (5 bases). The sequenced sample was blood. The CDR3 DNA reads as TGCAGCGTTGATAGGGGCTCTGGCTACACCTTC. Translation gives CSVDRGSGYTF.